The T cell receptor beta chain described here comes from a study of blood T cells in healthy people across ages. The CDR3 contains 12 residues. CDR1 SQVTM and CDR2 ANQGSEA come from the germline V gene. For the second PCR, which ran for about 6 to 11 cycles, a sample-barcoded 5' primer and a J-beta primer mix were used. One entry per CDR3 protein results from TCRdb running MiXCR on the 5' RACE reads. Altogether about 800,000 distinct CDR3 sequences are present, 20% to 25% being singletons, with the ten largest covering under 4.5%. The same sample was also used in a study of T cells of mothers and their children.

This receptor was obtained from a boy aged 5-17 years in good health. V is TRBV29-1 and J is TRBJ2-5; D not resolved. The DNA end favors TRBJ2-7, so the J call may be wrong. Sequencing used blood. The DNA for the CDR3 is TGCAGCGTTGTGCGCGAAAGCGACGAGCAGTACTTC. Protein product: CSVVRESDEQYF.